Listed below are T cell receptor beta chains from one sample, sequenced in a study of OX40 agonist ivuxolimab in advanced cancers. Some clones are missing from TCRdb's copy, which holds only in-frame ones; the method was immunoSEQ multiplex PCR. Of around 80,000 clones in the sample, more than 70% were seen once. This material consisted of CD4+ or CD8+ T cells sorted from blood, taken in a trial of the OX40 agonist ivuxolimab. Receptors originate from an adult with an advanced solid tumor such as melanoma, head and neck, liver or kidney cancer. CDR3s include the opening cysteine and the closing phenylalanine or tryptophan. Each record gives: CDR3 protein, CDR3 DNA, D gene, V gene, clone size, J gene. D genes are given only for firm matches. Only some rows state a clone size, as once, few, many or a class for expanded clones.

CDR3: CASSGTANTEAFF
DNA: TGTGCCAGCTCCGGGACAGCGAACACTGAAGCTTTCTTT
D: TRBD1
V: TRBV6-5
size: NA
J: TRBJ1-1

CDR3: CASRIRGIDQPQHF
DNA: TGTGCCAGTAGAATAAGGGGGATCGATCAGCCCCAGCATTTT
D: NA
V: TRBV19
size: NA
J: TRBJ1-5

CDR3: CASSFFGTGRAMNTEAFF
DNA: TGTGCCAGCAGTTTTTTCGGGACAGGGAGGGCCATGAACACTGAAGCTTTCTTT
D: TRBD1
V: TRBV27
size: NA
J: TRBJ1-1

CDR3: CASNPTQGSSYNSPLHF
DNA: TGCGCCAGCAACCCTACGCAGGGGAGCTCCTATAATTCACCCCTCCACTTT
D: NA
V: TRBV10-2
size: NA
J: TRBJ1-6

CDR3: CASSQDGGRSPLHF
DNA: TGCGCCAGCAGCCAAGATGGGGGGAGATCACCCCTCCACTTT
D: NA
V: TRBV4-1
size: NA
J: TRBJ1-6

CDR3: CASDPLRGAGPNEQFF
DNA: TGTGCCAGTGACCCCCTTAGGGGAGCAGGGCCGAATGAGCAGTTCTTC
D: NA
V: TRBV19
size: NA
J: TRBJ2-1

CDR3: CASSSPTDQETQYF
DNA: TGTGCCAGCAGTAGCCCGACGGACCAAGAGACCCAGTACTTC
D: NA
V: TRBV6-6
size: NA
J: TRBJ2-5

CDR3: CASSSSRQGFPGGANVLTF
DNA: TGTGCCAGCAGCTCTAGCAGGCAGGGATTCCCGGGGGGGGCCAACGTCCTGACTTTC
D: NA
V: TRBV13
size: once
J: TRBJ2-6

CDR3: CAWSVRVQYTDTQYF
DNA: TGTGCCTGGAGCGTAAGGGTCCAATACACAGATACGCAGTATTTT
D: NA
V: TRBV30
size: NA
J: TRBJ2-3

CDR3: CASSSGATDTQYF
DNA: TGTGCCAGCAGTAGCGGGGCCACAGATACGCAGTATTTT
D: TRBD2
V: TRBV5-4
size: NA
J: TRBJ2-3

CDR3: CASSLNGGLANEQFF
DNA: TGTGCCAGCAGCTTAAATGGTGGACTAGCCAATGAGCAGTTCTTC
D: TRBD2
V: TRBV7-3
size: NA
J: TRBJ2-1

CDR3: CASSFLAGGGDTQYF
DNA: TGTGCCAGCAGTTTCCTAGCGGGAGGAGGAGATACGCAGTATTTT
D: TRBD2
V: TRBV27
size: once
J: TRBJ2-3

CDR3: CASRPDRQSNEKLFF
DNA: TGTGCCAGCAGGCCCGACAGGCAGTCTAATGAAAAACTGTTTTTT
D: NA
V: TRBV6-1
size: NA
J: TRBJ1-4

CDR3: CASISEQGRTEAFF
DNA: TGTGCCAGCATTTCAGAGCAGGGTCGGACTGAAGCTTTCTTT
D: NA
V: TRBV6-1
size: NA
J: TRBJ1-1

CDR3: CASSMTGSSTEAFF
DNA: TGTGCCAGCAGCATGACAGGCTCGAGCACTGAAGCTTTCTTT
D: NA
V: TRBV7-8
size: NA
J: TRBJ1-1

CDR3: CAWRLRASSYNSPLHF
DNA: TGTGCCTGGAGGCTCAGGGCGAGCTCCTATAATTCACCCCTCCACTTT
D: NA
V: TRBV30
size: NA
J: TRBJ1-6

CDR3: CSVERGHQETQYF
DNA: TGCAGCGTTGAAAGGGGGCATCAAGAGACCCAGTACTTC
D: TRBD1
V: TRBV29-1
size: NA
J: TRBJ2-5

CDR3: CSVERDDGYTF
DNA: TGCAGCGTTGAGCGAGATGATGGCTACACCTTC
D: NA
V: TRBV29-1
size: NA
J: TRBJ1-2

CDR3: CASSQDLGQGDYGYTF
DNA: TGTGCCAGCAGCCAAGATCTTGGACAGGGCGACTATGGCTACACCTTC
D: TRBD1
V: TRBV4-2
size: NA
J: TRBJ1-2

CDR3: CASSVVRMETQYF
DNA: TGTGCCAGCAGTGTGGTTAGAATGGAGACCCAGTACTTC
D: NA
V: TRBV7-9
size: NA
J: TRBJ2-5

CDR3: CASSFRQGDTQYF
DNA: TGTGCCAGTAGTTTCCGACAGGGTGATACGCAGTATTTT
D: TRBD1
V: TRBV19
size: NA
J: TRBJ2-3

CDR3: CASSKTNTGARTSSYEQYF
DNA: TGTGCCAGCAGCAAGACCAACACAGGGGCTCGGACCAGCTCCTACGAGCAGTACTTC
D: NA
V: TRBV21-1
size: NA
J: TRBJ2-7

CDR3: CASSLASSYNSPLHF
DNA: TGCGCCAGCAGCTTGGCAAGCTCCTATAATTCACCCCTCCACTTT
D: NA
V: TRBV5-1
size: NA
J: TRBJ1-6

CDR3: CSVERTSGNEQFF
DNA: TGCAGCGTTGAAAGGACTAGCGGCAATGAGCAGTTCTTC
D: TRBD2
V: TRBV29-1
size: NA
J: TRBJ2-1

CDR3: CASSYSGTMTETQYF
DNA: TGTGCCAGCAGTTACTCGGGGACAATGACGGAGACCCAGTACTTC
D: NA
V: TRBV6-6
size: NA
J: TRBJ2-5

CDR3: CAWKAQGVHGYTF
DNA: TGTGCCTGGAAAGCGCAGGGGGTACATGGCTACACCTTC
D: TRBD1
V: TRBV30
size: NA
J: TRBJ1-2

CDR3: CASSLDLGGQTYGYEQYF
DNA: TGCGCCAGCAGCTTGGATCTAGGTGGGCAGACGTATGGATACGAGCAGTACTTC
D: NA
V: TRBV5-1
size: NA
J: TRBJ2-7

CDR3: CASSRNRQGSPLHF
DNA: TGTGCCAGCAGCCGAAATCGGCAGGGTTCACCCCTCCACTTT
D: NA
V: TRBV14
size: once
J: TRBJ1-6

CDR3: CASSEAGTYEQYF
DNA: TGTGCCAGCAGTGAAGCAGGAACCTACGAGCAGTACTTC
D: NA
V: TRBV6-1
size: NA
J: TRBJ2-7

CDR3: CASSHWTARVNTEAFF
DNA: TGCGCCAGCAGCCATTGGACAGCTAGGGTGAACACTGAAGCTTTCTTT
D: NA
V: TRBV5-1
size: NA
J: TRBJ1-1

CDR3: CASSWRDRGGGYTF
DNA: TGTGCCAGCAGCTGGAGGGACAGGGGTGGTGGCTACACCTTC
D: TRBD1
V: TRBV7-8
size: NA
J: TRBJ1-2

CDR3: CASKSRDRNEKLFF
DNA: TGTGCCAGTAAAAGCCGGGACAGAAATGAAAAACTGTTTTTT
D: TRBD1
V: TRBV19
size: NA
J: TRBJ1-4

CDR3: CASSATRDTDTQYF
DNA: TGTGCCAGCAGCGCCACTAGGGATACAGATACGCAGTATTTT
D: NA
V: TRBV7-3
size: NA
J: TRBJ2-3

CDR3: CASSKAGDRDCNQPQHF
DNA: TGTGCCAGCAGCAAAGCGGGAGACAGGGATTGCAATCAGCCCCAGCATTTT
D: NA
V: TRBV21-1
size: NA
J: TRBJ1-5

CDR3: CAWSLGQRNEKLFF
DNA: TGTGCCTGGAGCTTGGGACAGCGGAATGAAAAACTGTTTTTT
D: TRBD1
V: TRBV30
size: NA
J: TRBJ1-4